This T cell receptor beta chain was identified in a study of T cells in Graves' hyperthyroidism and ophthalmopathy. Amplified TCR beta CDR3 regions derived from RNA transcripts. The study used the HTBI primer set for a first-round RT-PCR of the TCR CDR3. TCRdb ran MiXCR on the multiplex PCR reads and lists one entry per CDR3 protein. This sample has 200,000 to 250,000 distinct CDR3 sequences, with approximately 17% found just once. CDR1 is SGDLS, CDR2 YYNGEE, per germline. CDR3 length equals 16 residues. The junction had 3 bases not matched to a gene; V was cut back by 4 bases and J by 5 bases. About this clonotype: What it binds is unknown.

Whole-study results and caveats: The authors' 13 V-J model separated ophthalmopathy from stable hyperthyroidism.

Stable disease denoted Graves' hyperthyroidism without ophthalmopathy progression within 18 months. The V and J genes are TRBV9 and TRBJ2-2; 15 bases fit TRBD2. The sequence was obtained from a man aged 45-65 years with Graves' hyperthyroidism. Input material: blood. CDR3 coding DNA: TGTGCCAGCAGCCCGGGGACTAGCGGGAGGACCGGGGAGCTGTTTTTT. Translated: CASSPGTSGRTGELFF.